Presented here are 12 T cell receptor beta chains from one specimen sequenced in a study of T cells in Graves' hyperthyroidism and ophthalmopathy. Amplified TCR beta CDR3 regions came from RNA transcripts. Primed by the HTBI set, a first-round RT-PCR was run on the TCR CDR3. Via MiXCR, TCRdb re-called the multiplex PCR reads, giving one row per CDR3 protein. The sample shows hundreds of thousands of distinct CDR3 sequences, 14% of them seen only once. Material: blood. These receptors were obtained from a woman aged 18-29 years with Graves' hyperthyroidism.

In its sample, this clonotype was seen many times. V gene TRBV10-3 combines with J gene TRBJ2-5, with TRBD1 matching over 7 bases. With V trimmed by 3 bases and J by 5 bases, 9 bases remained unmatched. The V gene's germline CDR1 is ENHRY and CDR2 SYGVKD. This CDR3 spans 15 amino acids. The CDR3 protein is CAISENPDREETQYF. Written as DNA, the CDR3 is TGTGCCATCAGTGAAAATCCCGACAGGGAGGAGACCCAGTACTTC.

This chain joins TRBV7-9 and TRBJ2-3, with 7 positions matching TRBD2. CDR3 length equals 19 residues. Looked up from germline, CDR1 is SEHNR and CDR2 is FQNEAQ (reference sequence). V dropped 5 bases and J dropped 1; count of bases not matched to a gene: 18. The CDR3 spells CASSGAERRTRVGTDTQYF. The CDR3 DNA follows: TGTGCCAGCAGCGGCGCCGAACGTAGGACTAGGGTAGGCACAGATACGCAGTATTTT.

This clonotype was counted ten times or more. The V and J genes are TRBV18 and TRBJ2-5; no clear D. Trimming removed 2 bases from V and 5 bases from J, with 12 bases in between. CDR1 is KGHSH, CDR2 LQKENI, per germline. CDR3 length: 14 residues. The chain's CDR3 is CASSPGQPLETQYF. As DNA, the CDR3 is TGTGCCAGCTCACCAGGCCAACCTCTTGAGACCCAGTACTTC. The full variable domain, in which reference TRBV18 and TRBJ2-5 provide the parts outside the CDR3, is NAGVMQNPRHLVRRRGQEARLRCSPMKGHSHVYWYRQLPEEGLKFMVYLQKENIIDESGMPKERFSAEFPKEGPSILRIQQVVRGDSAAYFCASSPGQPLETQYFGPGTRLLVL.

This clonotype was observed many times. The chain carries TRBV5-1 and TRBJ1-5; D gene ambiguous. The CDR3 is 13 amino acids. Germline V gene data show CDR1 as SGHRS and CDR2 as YFSETQ. V lost 0 bases to trimming and J lost 5 bases, with 6 bases between them. CDR3 protein: CASSLGIDQPQHF. CDR3 in DNA: TGCGCCAGCAGCTTGGGGATAGATCAGCCCCAGCATTTT.

Only a few counts were recorded for this clonotype. The gene calls are TRBV2 and TRBJ1-6; a possible D gene is TRBD1 (5 bases). Between the trimmed V and J ends, which lost 4 bases and 1 base, there was a span of 17 bases. The germline gives CDR1 SNHLY, CDR2 FYNNEI. The CDR3 is made up of 18 amino acids. CDR3 coding DNA: TGTGCCAGCAGTGGGACAAACGAGCAGGAGTCCTATAATTCACCCCTCCACTTT. The encoded protein is CASSGTNEQESYNSPLHF. Full variable domain (missing parts from reference TRBV2 and TRBJ1-6): EPEVTQTPSHQVTQMGQEVILRCVPISNHLYFYWYRQILGQKVEFLVSFYNNEISEKSEIFDDQFSVERPDGSNFTLKIRSTKLEDSAMYFCASSGTNEQESYNSPLHFGNGTRLTVT.

J is TRBJ1-1 and V is TRBV28, with a possible D match to TRBD1 (6 bases). The ends were cut back, 2 bases at V and 5 bases at J, with 24 bases in the middle. The CDR3 sequence is 18 residues long. The germline V gene has CDR1 MDHEN and CDR2 SYDVKM. The CDR3 DNA follows: TGTGCCAGCAGTTTAACCCGGGACAACCGGGGAAGGGTGACTGAAGCTTTCTTT. Its protein is CASSLTRDNRGRVTEAFF.

Only a few counts were recorded for this clonotype. The genes are TRBV12-3 or TRBV12-4 and TRBJ2-2; D uncertain. CDR3 size: 14 residues. V lost 6 bases and J lost 3, with 11 bases in between. CDR3 sequence reads: CASRGRFYTGELFF. In DNA, the CDR3 is TGTGCCAGCAGAGGGCGGTTCTACACCGGGGAGCTGTTTTTT.

Details on this clonotype: This may come from a read error, since a much larger clone is one base off. The chain is built from TRBV10-3 and TRBJ2-7; 8 positions match TRBD1. The germline CDR1 and CDR2 sequences are ENHRY and SYGVKD. The V and J ends lost 11 bases and 9 bases, in that order; junction bases with no gene match: 18. This CDR3 has 14 residues. This CDR3 reads CALSPGGLSGGQYF. The DNA of the CDR3 is TGTGCCCTTTCCCCAGGGGGCTTGAGCGGAGGGCAGTACTTC.

The gene calls are TRBV30 and TRBJ2-5; possibly TRBD1 for D (6 bases). The CDR3 extends over 13 amino acids. Trimming left V 2 bases short and J 4 bases short, with 11 bases between. The germline V gene encodes CDR1 GTSNPN and CDR2 SVGIG (reference sequence). In nucleotides, the CDR3 is TGTGCCTGGAGTCAAGGGGGTGGAGAGACCCAGTACTTC. This translates into CAWSQGGGETQYF.

This clonotype was detected many times. The J gene is TRBJ1-3, the V gene TRBV3-1, with D uncertain. The CDR3 runs to 13 residues. The V gene lost 1 base and the J gene lost 4 bases, with 5 bases spanning the gap. Germline values: CDR1 LGHDT, CDR2 YNNKEL (reference sequence). CDR3 DNA: TGTGCCAGCAGCCAAGCGCGCGGAAACACCATATATTTT. This codes for CASSQARGNTIYF.

This clonotype has just a few counts. The rearrangement uses TRBV3-1 and TRBJ2-7; 7 positions match TRBD1. CDR3 size: 13 residues. CDR1 and CDR2 (germline): LGHDT, YNNKEL (reference sequence). V lost 3 bases, J lost 4 bases, and 3 bases stayed unmatched. CDR3 amino acids: CASSQPGGYEQYF. Written as DNA, the CDR3 is TGTGCCAGCAGCCAGCCAGGGGGATACGAGCAGTACTTC.

This clonotype was seen repeatedly, ten times or more. The chain recombines TRBV2 with TRBJ2-4; D ambiguous. The CDR3 loop spans 15 amino acids. CDR1 and CDR2 from the germline V gene are SNHLY and FYNNEI. The V end lost 3 bases, the J end lost 1 base, and 10 bases lay between the germline ends. DNA of the CDR3: TGTGCCAGCAGTGAGTATCGGCAGGCCAAAAACATTCAGTACTTC. This gives the protein CASSEYRQAKNIQYF.